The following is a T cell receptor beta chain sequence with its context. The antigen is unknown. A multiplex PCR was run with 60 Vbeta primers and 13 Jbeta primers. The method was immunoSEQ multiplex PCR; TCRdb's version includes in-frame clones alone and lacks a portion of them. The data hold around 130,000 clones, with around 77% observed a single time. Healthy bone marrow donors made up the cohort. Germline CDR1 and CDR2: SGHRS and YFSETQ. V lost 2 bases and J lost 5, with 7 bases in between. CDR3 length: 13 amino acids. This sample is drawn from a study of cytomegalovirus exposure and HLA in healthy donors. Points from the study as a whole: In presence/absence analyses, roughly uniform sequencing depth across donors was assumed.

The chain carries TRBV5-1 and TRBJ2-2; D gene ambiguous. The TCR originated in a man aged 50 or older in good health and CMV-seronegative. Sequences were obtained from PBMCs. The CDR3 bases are TGCGCCAGCAGCTTCCAGTCGACCGGGGAGCTGTTTTTT. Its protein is CASSFQSTGELFF.